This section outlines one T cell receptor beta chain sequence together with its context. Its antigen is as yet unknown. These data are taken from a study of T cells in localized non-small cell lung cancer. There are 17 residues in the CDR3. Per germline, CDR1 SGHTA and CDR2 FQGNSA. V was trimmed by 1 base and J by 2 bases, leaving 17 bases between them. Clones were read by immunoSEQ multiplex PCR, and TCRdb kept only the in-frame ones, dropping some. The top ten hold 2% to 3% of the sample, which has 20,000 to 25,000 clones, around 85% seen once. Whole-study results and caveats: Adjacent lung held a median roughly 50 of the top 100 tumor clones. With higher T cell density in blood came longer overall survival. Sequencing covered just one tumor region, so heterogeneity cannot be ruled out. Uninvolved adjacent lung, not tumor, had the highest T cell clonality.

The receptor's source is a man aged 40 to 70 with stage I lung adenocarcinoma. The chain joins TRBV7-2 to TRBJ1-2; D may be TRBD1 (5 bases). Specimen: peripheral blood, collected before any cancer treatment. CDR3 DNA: TGTGCCAGCAGCTTAGATCCTGCGGGGGGTGAGAACTATGGCTACACCTTC. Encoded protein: CASSLDPAGGENYGYTF. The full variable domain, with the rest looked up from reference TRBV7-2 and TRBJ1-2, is GAGVSQSPSNKVTEKGKDVELRCDPISGHTALYWYRQSLGQGLEFLIYFQGNSAPDKSGLPSDRFSAERTGGSVSTLTIQRTQQEDSAVYLCASSLDPAGGENYGYTFGSGTRLTVV.